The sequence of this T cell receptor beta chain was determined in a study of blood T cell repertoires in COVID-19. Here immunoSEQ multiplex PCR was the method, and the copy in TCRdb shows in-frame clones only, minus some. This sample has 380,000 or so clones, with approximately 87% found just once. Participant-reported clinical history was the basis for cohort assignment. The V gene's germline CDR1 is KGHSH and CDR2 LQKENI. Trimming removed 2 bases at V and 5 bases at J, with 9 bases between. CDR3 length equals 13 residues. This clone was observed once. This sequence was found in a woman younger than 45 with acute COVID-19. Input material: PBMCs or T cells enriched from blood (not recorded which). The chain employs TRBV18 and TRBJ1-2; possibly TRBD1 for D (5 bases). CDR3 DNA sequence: TGTGCCAGCTCACCAGTGAAGGGGTATGGCTACACCTTC. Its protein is CASSPVKGYGYTF.